These 9 T cell receptor beta chains were sequenced from one sample in a study of T cell changes during pregnancy in multiple sclerosis. Generated by immunoSEQ multiplex PCR, the TCRdb table keeps only in-frame clones and is missing some. The data contain some 76,000 clones, 80% to 95% of them singletons. Sample: CD4+ T cells from peripheral blood mononuclear cells, taken after pregnancy. The receptor set was obtained from a female donor with multiple sclerosis, enrolled in a pregnancy study.

The chain recombines TRBV9 with TRBJ2-5; 8 bases match TRBD2. Germline loops: CDR1 SGDLS, CDR2 YYNGEE. CDR3 length equals 14 residues. The ends lost 4 bases at V and 5 bases at J; junction bases unmatched: 7. The CDR3 is CASSLEGGRETQYF. DNA for the CDR3: TGTGCCAGCAGCCTAGAGGGCGGGAGGGAGACCCAGTACTTC. Based on the CDR3 plus reference TRBV9 and TRBJ2-5, the full variable domain is DSGVTQTPKHLITATGQRVTLRCSPRSGDLSVYWYQQSLDQGLQFLIQYYNGEERAKGNILERFSAQQFPDLHSELNLSSLELGDSALYFCASSLEGGRETQYFGPGTRLLVL.

The chain carries TRBV30 and TRBJ1-5; a possible D gene is TRBD1 (5 bases). Germline CDR1 GTSNPN, CDR2 SVGIG (reference sequence). Trimming took 1 base from V and 0 from J, leaving 19 bases between them. The CDR3 runs to 18 residues. CDR3 DNA sequence: TGTGCCTGGAGTGAGGGGTTAAGGGAGGTTTTTAGCAATCAGCCCCAGCATTTT. It translates to CAWSEGLREVFSNQPQHF. Full variable domain (remainder filled in from reference TRBV30 and TRBJ1-5): SQTIHQWPATLVQPVGSPLSLECTVEGTSNPNLYWYRQAAGRGLQLLFYSVGIGQISSEVPQNLSASRPQDRQFILSSKKLLLSDSGFYLCAWSEGLREVFSNQPQHFGDGTRLSIL.

The J gene is TRBJ1-1, the V gene TRBV6-6, with D tentatively TRBD1 (5 bases). This CDR3 has 13 residues. Trimming removed 5 bases from V and 4 bases from J, with 11 bases in between. The germline V gene has CDR1 MNHNY and CDR2 SVGAGI (reference sequence). CDR3 in DNA: TGTGCCAGCAGTAGGGGAAGAGGCACTGAAGCTTTCTTT. This encodes CASSRGRGTEAFF.

CDR3 protein: CSGGDRGHYGYTF. The CDR3 DNA reads TGCAGCGGGGGAGACAGGGGACACTATGGCTACACCTTC. The chain recombines TRBV29-1 with TRBJ1-2; 8 bases line up with TRBD1. The CDR3 is 13 residues long. Trimming cost V 7 bases and J 3 bases; bases outside gene matches: 7. From germline, CDR1 is SQVTM and CDR2 ANQGSEA. Supplemented by reference TRBV29-1 and TRBJ1-2, the full variable domain reads SAVISQKPSRDICQRGTSLTIQCQVDSQVTMMFWYRQQPGQSLTLIATANQGSEATYESGFVIDKFPISRPNLTFSTLTVSNMSPEDSSIYLCSGGDRGHYGYTFGSGTRLTVV.

DNA for the CDR3: TGTGCCATCGGACAGCTGGGGCGAGTTCAGTACTTC. Amino acids: CAIGQLGRVQYF. The chain has TRBV15 and TRBJ2-4, with a tentative D call TRBD1 (6 bases). Looked up from germline, CDR1 is LNHNV and CDR2 is YYDKDF (reference sequence). The V gene lost 10 bases and the J gene lost 11 bases, with 18 bases spanning the gap. The CDR3 length is 12 residues.

This chain links TRBV7-8 with TRBJ2-3; no reliable D call. CDR3 length: 16 amino acids. Germline CDR1 and CDR2: SGHVS and FQNEAQ. The V gene lost 5 bases and the J gene lost 1 base, with 16 bases spanning the gap. The CDR3 is CASSRISGPGTDTQYF. The CDR3 coding sequence is TGTGCCAGCAGCCGAATTTCAGGCCCGGGCACAGATACGCAGTATTTT.

J is TRBJ2-5 and V is TRBV11-2, with 10 bases matching TRBD2. V lost 5 bases and J lost 5; bases outside the gene matches: 17. The V gene's germline CDR1 is SGHAT and CDR2 FQNNGV. The CDR3 contains 18 residues. The CDR3 loop reads CASSRGLAGALEKETQYF. As DNA, the CDR3 is TGTGCCAGCAGCCGAGGGCTAGCGGGAGCACTTGAGAAGGAGACCCAGTACTTC.

The chain combines TRBV12-5 with TRBJ1-1; the match to TRBD1 covers 7 bases. CDR3 size: 15 residues. Trimming at V came to 6 bases and at J to 8 bases, leaving 15 bases not matched to a gene. Germline V lookup: CDR1 LGHNT, CDR2 FRNRAP. The CDR3 nucleotides read TGTGCTAGTGGACCCTACAGGGGACTGATTCCGGAAGCTTTCTTT. This gives the protein CASGPYRGLIPEAFF.

The chain employs TRBV7-9 and TRBJ1-1; the match to TRBD1 covers 8 bases. Germline V gives CDR1 SEHNR, CDR2 FQNEAQ (reference sequence). This CDR3 region has 16 residues. The junction had 10 bases not matched to a gene; V was cut back by 6 bases and J by 1 base. CDR3 protein: CASRLTGGGWNTEAFF. The CDR3 DNA follows: TGTGCCAGCAGGCTAACAGGGGGAGGTTGGAACACTGAAGCTTTCTTT.